This is a list of T cell receptor beta chains from one sample in a study of T cells in Graves' hyperthyroidism and ophthalmopathy. TCRdb ran MiXCR on the multiplex PCR reads and lists one entry per CDR3 protein. The repertoire consists of around 690,000 distinct CDR3 sequences, with 15% to 20% occurring once and the leading ten covering roughly a sixth. Sequenced sample: blood. Receptors were obtained from a man between 45 and 60 years old with Graves' hyperthyroidism. Each CDR3 is given with its conserved first and last residue. Fields, in order: V gene, D gene, clone size, J gene, CDR3 protein, CDR3 DNA. D genes are given only for firm matches. The size of a clone is reported for some rows only, either as once, few or many, or as a class for expanded clones.

TRBV19	TRBD1	few	TRBJ2-7	CASSITAGGHEQYF	TGTGCCAGTAGTATCACCGCAGGGGGCCACGAGCAGTACTTC
TRBV12-3/TRBV12-4	.	many	TRBJ1-2	CASSLPFNYGYTF	TGTGCCAGCAGTTTACCGTTCAACTATGGCTACACCTTC
TRBV12-3/TRBV12-4	.	many	TRBJ2-5	CASSLAQWGQETQYF	TGTGCCAGCAGTTTAGCGCAGTGGGGGCAAGAGACCCAGTACTTC
TRBV6-2/TRBV6-3	.	few	TRBJ2-3	CASSQLQGADTQYF	TGTGCCAGCAGTCAACTACAGGGCGCAGATACGCAGTATTTT
TRBV28	.	many	TRBJ2-7	CASSPGRGPYEQYF	TGTGCCAGCAGTCCCGGGCGGGGGCCATACGAGCAGTACTTC
TRBV12-3/TRBV12-4	.	many	TRBJ1-2	CASSLGSSSSYGYTF	TGTGCCAGCAGTTTAGGCTCCTCTTCCTCTTATGGCTACACCTTC
TRBV5-1	.	few	TRBJ2-1	CASSLSQVDEQFF	TGCGCCAGCAGCTTGAGTCAGGTCGATGAGCAGTTCTTC
TRBV20-1	TRBD1	.	TRBJ2-7	CSARTGQVNEQYF	TGCAGTGCTAGAACGGGACAGGTCAACGAGCAGTACTTC
TRBV3-1	.	many	TRBJ1-2	CASSQAGSGYTF	TGTGCCAGCAGCCAAGCGGGGTCTGGCTACACCTTC
TRBV2	TRBD2	.	TRBJ2-1	CASSETGLADCNEQFF	TGTGCCAGCAGTGAAACGGGACTAGCGGATTGCAATGAGCAGTTCTTC
TRBV5-4	.	few	TRBJ2-7	CASSDENAYEQYF	TGTGCCAGCAGCGATGAGAATGCCTACGAGCAGTACTTC
TRBV20-1	.	.	TRBJ2-7	CSASNPGRRNEQYF	TGCAGTGCTAGCAATCCAGGGCGAAGGAACGAGCAGTACTTC
TRBV6-2/TRBV6-3	TRBD1	few	TRBJ2-4	CASSYPGQGAKNIQYF	TGTGCCAGCAGTTATCCGGGACAGGGAGCCAAAAACATTCAGTACTTC
TRBV18	TRBD2	many	TRBJ2-1	CASSLFGKTSGSDEQFF	TGTGCCAGCTCCCTGTTCGGTAAGACTAGCGGGAGTGATGAGCAGTTCTTC
TRBV7-2	.	few	TRBJ2-7	CASSSPFYEQYF	TGTGCCAGCAGCTCCCCCTTCTACGAGCAGTACTTC
TRBV7-9	TRBD1	many	TRBJ1-1	CASSPGTGPEAFF	TGTGCCAGCAGCCCGGGGACAGGGCCTGAAGCTTTCTTT
TRBV20-1	TRBD2	.	TRBJ2-1	CSVNTPLAGRYNEQFF	TGCAGTGTTAACACCCCTCTAGCGGGACGTTACAATGAGCAGTTCTTC
TRBV19	TRBD1	few	TRBJ1-1	CASTGGNLLNTEAFF	TGTGCCAGCACAGGGGGGAACTTACTAAACACTGAAGCTTTCTTT
TRBV7-2	TRBD2	many	TRBJ2-1	CASSARLAGGYEQFF	TGTGCCAGCAGCGCCAGACTAGCGGGAGGCTATGAGCAGTTCTTC
TRBV18	.	many	TRBJ2-7	CASSPLAREQYF	TGTGCCAGCTCACCACTAGCCCGGGAGCAGTACTTC
TRBV7-3	TRBD2	many	TRBJ2-1	CASSRIRTGGPDEQFF	TGTGCCAGCAGCCGAATCCGGACGGGAGGGCCTGATGAGCAGTTCTTC
TRBV18	TRBD1	.	TRBJ2-5	CATRDSFQETQYF	TGTGCCACCAGGGACAGTTTCCAAGAGACCCAGTACTTC
TRBV20-1	.	few	TRBJ2-2	CSAKRGNTGELFF	TGCAGTGCGAAGAGAGGAAACACCGGGGAGCTGTTTTTT
TRBV18	.	.	TRBJ1-1	CACSPWAGPTEAFF	TGTGCCTGCTCACCATGGGCAGGCCCCACTGAAGCTTTCTTT
TRBV6-1	.	few	TRBJ1-1	CASIWGGYTEAFF	TGTGCCAGCATTTGGGGGGGGTACACTGAAGCTTTCTTT
TRBV11-2	.	many	TRBJ2-1	CASSLVAVEQFF	TGTGCCAGCAGCTTAGTGGCTGTAGAGCAGTTCTTC
TRBV28	TRBD1	many	TRBJ2-2	CASSLSTGARTGELFF	TGTGCCAGCAGTTTATCCACAGGGGCCCGGACCGGGGAGCTGTTTTTT
TRBV28	TRBD1	.	TRBJ2-5	CASSATGSLKQETQYF	TGTGCCAGCAGTGCGACAGGGAGCCTTAAACAAGAGACCCAGTACTTC
TRBV4-1	TRBD2	.	TRBJ2-5	CASSLGTSGVQETQYF	TGCGCCAGCAGCCTCGGGACTAGCGGGGTGCAAGAGACCCAGTACTTC
TRBV9	TRBD1	.	TRBJ2-7	CASTVGTGGLYEQYF	TGTGCCAGCACCGTGGGGACAGGGGGCTTGTACGAGCAGTACTTC
TRBV10-3	.	few	TRBJ2-7	CAISESRDYEQYF	TGTGCCATCAGTGAGTCCAGGGACTACGAGCAGTACTTC
TRBV7-9	.	few	TRBJ1-3	CASSFLGARGNTIYF	TGTGCCAGCAGCTTCCTGGGGGCCCGTGGAAACACCATATATTTT